The rows below give T cell receptor beta chains drawn from one sample of a study of blood T cell repertoires in COVID-19. Sequencing was performed with immunoSEQ multiplex PCR; in TCRdb, only in-frame clones are kept and a portion is missing. This table holds roughly 330,000 clones, approximately 88% found once. Sequencing was carried out using peripheral blood. The receptors come from a man aged 18 to 30 who had recovered from COVID-19. Each CDR3 is given with its conserved first and last residue. A D gene is named only where the DNA matches it firmly.

d_call	j_call	v_call	cdr3_aa
TRBD2	TRBJ2-7	TRBV5-1	CASSTGLADEQYF
NA	TRBJ1-4	TRBV2	CASSRRDNDNEKLFF
NA	TRBJ1-4	TRBV3-1/TRBV3-2	CASSHPTGGEKLFF
TRBD1	TRBJ2-1	TRBV10-1	CASSTGTGPTHEQFF
TRBD1	TRBJ1-2	TRBV5-4	CASSLWGQDAYGYTF
TRBD1	TRBJ1-2	TRBV19	CASSTGDRPAHTF
TRBD1	TRBJ1-5	TRBV5-4	CASSFTGTANNQPQHF
TRBD1	TRBJ1-1	TRBV5-1	CASHGQGVNTEAFF
NA	TRBJ1-2	TRBV7-6	CATKPVGGGYTF
TRBD1	TRBJ2-1	TRBV24-1	CATSDHGDRGRGEQFF
TRBD1	TRBJ1-1	TRBV5-1	CASTRTGMNTEAFF
TRBD2	TRBJ2-5	TRBV5-1	CASTYSGAETQYF
NA	TRBJ2-7	TRBV29-1	CSVSGRLGEQYF
TRBD2	TRBJ2-1	TRBV9	CASSAPSGGSTGEQFF